The rows below give T cell receptor beta chains drawn from one sample of a study of blood T cell repertoires in COVID-19. Here immunoSEQ multiplex PCR was the method, and the copy in TCRdb shows in-frame clones only, minus some. The sample includes about 210,000 clones, 85% to 90% of them seen just once. The sequenced sample consisted of peripheral blood. The receptors derive from a man aged 60 to 75 with acute or convalescent COVID-19. The CDR3 runs from the conserved cysteine through the conserved F or W. The D gene is left open where the match is weak. Where a row states a size, it is once, few, many or the class of an expanded clone; other rows omit it.

j_gene | d_gene | v_gene | abundance | CDR3aa | CDR3nt
TRBJ1-2 | . | TRBV28 | . | CASTGTNYGYTF | TGTGCCAGCACAGGAACTAACTATGGCTACACCTTC
TRBJ1-2 | TRBD1 | TRBV2 | once | CASSETGQGTGYGYTF | TGTGCCAGCAGTGAAACCGGACAGGGGACAGGCTATGGCTACACCTTC
TRBJ1-2 | . | TRBV30 | . | CAWSYPEAHPLNYGYTF | TGTGCCTGGAGCTACCCCGAGGCCCATCCCCTTAACTATGGCTACACCTTC
TRBJ1-1 | . | TRBV19 | once | CASRGTGGPGEAFF | TGTGCCAGTAGGGGGACCGGGGGGCCAGGGGAAGCTTTCTTT
TRBJ2-5 | . | TRBV19 | . | CASSTGQGGETQYF | TGTGCCAGTAGTACCGGGCAGGGAGGAGAGACCCAGTACTTC
TRBJ2-2 | . | TRBV19 | . | CAGGNTGELFF | TGTGCCGGAGGGAACACCGGGGAGCTGTTTTTT
TRBJ2-1 | TRBD1 | TRBV5-1 | . | CASSLRTGGDEQFF | TGCGCCAGCAGCTTGAGGACAGGGGGCGATGAGCAGTTCTTC
TRBJ1-1 | . | TRBV5-1 | . | CASSSEGGGTSEAFF | TGCGCCAGCAGTTCGGAGGGGGGAGGGACCTCTGAAGCTTTCTTT
TRBJ2-3 | . | TRBV5-4 | . | CASSLSSIADTQYF | TGTGCCAGCAGCTTGAGTAGCATCGCAGATACGCAGTATTTT
TRBJ1-5 | . | TRBV13 | . | CASSLGPPGTTGSNQPQHF | TGTGCCAGCAGCTTAGGCCCCCCCGGGACTACTGGGAGCAATCAGCCCCAGCATTTT
TRBJ2-3 | TRBD1 | TRBV6-6 | once | CASQGQGGRDTQYF | TGTGCCAGCCAAGGACAGGGGGGCAGGGATACGCAGTATTTT
TRBJ1-2 | . | TRBV28 | . | CARWGGTNYGYTF | TGTGCCAGATGGGGGGGGACTAACTATGGCTACACCTTC
TRBJ2-4 | TRBD1 | TRBV7-6 | once | CASSLAPPGQIAKNIQYF | TGTGCCAGCAGCTTAGCCCCCCCGGGACAGATAGCCAAAAACATTCAGTACTTC
TRBJ2-5 | TRBD2 | TRBV9 | . | CASSGLAGGLMETQYF | TGTGCCAGCAGCGGACTAGCGGGGGGGCTAATGGAGACCCAGTACTTC
TRBJ2-7 | TRBD1 | TRBV25-1 | few | CASSALGTGDHEQYF | TGTGCCAGCAGTGCCCTAGGGACAGGGGATCACGAGCAGTACTTC
TRBJ1-2 | . | TRBV27 | . | CASSADTTYGYTF | TGTGCCAGCAGTGCGGACACGACCTATGGCTACACCTTC
TRBJ1-1 | . | TRBV19 | . | CASKQKRLNTEAFF | TGTGCCAGTAAGCAAAAACGGTTGAACACTGAAGCTTTCTTT
TRBJ2-1 | . | TRBV13 | . | CASSLVREPYNEQFF | TGTGCCAGCAGCTTAGTCAGGGAACCCTACAATGAGCAGTTCTTC
TRBJ2-7 | TRBD2 | TRBV5-6 | few | CASSFFGGTAYEQYF | TGTGCCAGCAGCTTTTTCGGGGGGACGGCCTACGAGCAGTACTTC
TRBJ2-7 | TRBD1 | TRBV19 | . | CASSIGTGYYEQYF | TGTGCCAGTAGTATCGGGACAGGATACTACGAGCAGTACTTC
TRBJ2-2 | . | TRBV9 | once | CASSAAAAEGELFF | TGTGCCAGCAGCGCCGCCGCGGCCGAAGGGGAGCTGTTTTTT
TRBJ1-4 | . | TRBV30 | . | CAWRGTGTYEKLFF | TGTGCCTGGAGGGGAACCGGGACTTATGAAAAACTGTTTTTT
TRBJ1-1 | TRBD1 | TRBV14 | . | CASSQYRTGVNTEAFF | TGTGCCAGCAGCCAGTATCGGACAGGGGTGAACACTGAAGCTTTCTTT
TRBJ2-5 | TRBD1 | TRBV7-7 | . | CASSPDRGWMRETQYF | TGTGCCAGCAGCCCAGACAGGGGATGGATGAGAGAGACCCAGTACTTC
TRBJ1-2 | TRBD1 | TRBV24-1 | . | CATSDSWDRNYGYTF | TGTGCCACCAGTGATTCCTGGGACAGAAACTATGGCTACACCTTC
TRBJ1-1 | . | TRBV18 | . | CASSLAGMNTEAFF | TGTGCCAGCTCACTCGCAGGGATGAACACTGAAGCTTTCTTT
TRBJ1-2 | TRBD1 | TRBV5-1 | . | CASSSTRDSYGYTF | TGCGCCAGCAGCTCGACCCGGGACAGCTATGGCTACACCTTC
TRBJ1-2 | . | TRBV7-2 | . | CASSPGGGNYGYTF | TGTGCCAGCAGCCCCGGGGGTGGAAACTATGGCTACACCTTC
TRBJ1-1 | . | TRBV7-2 | . | CASSLSGGTEAFF | TGTGCCAGCAGCTTATCGGGGGGCACTGAAGCTTTCTTT
TRBJ2-3 | TRBD2 | TRBV16 | . | CASSREALAGLSADTQYF | TGTGCCAGCAGCCGCGAGGCGCTAGCGGGTTTATCTGCAGATACGCAGTATTTT
TRBJ2-4 | . | TRBV4-1 | once | CASSQDPPSGPKNIQYF | TGCGCCAGCAGCCAAGATCCCCCGTCTGGGCCCAAAAACATTCAGTACTTC
TRBJ2-3 | . | TRBV11-3 | . | CASSVTGMGTDTQYF | TGTGCCAGCAGCGTTACAGGGATGGGCACAGATACGCAGTATTTT
TRBJ2-7 | TRBD1 | TRBV23-1 | . | CASSQLGNDRGGYEQYF | TGCGCCAGCAGTCAACTAGGGAACGACAGGGGCGGCTACGAGCAGTACTTC
TRBJ2-2 | TRBD2 | TRBV12-5 | . | CASGLVSLASGGLSTGELFF | TGTGCTAGTGGTTTGGTATCTCTGGCTAGCGGGGGGTTGAGCACCGGGGAGCTGTTTTTT
TRBJ2-1 | . | TRBV5-4 | . | CASSLARHNEQFF | TGTGCCAGCAGCTTGGCCAGGCACAATGAGCAGTTCTTC
TRBJ2-7 | . | TRBV24-1 | few | CATGRVPNYEQYF | TGTGCCACCGGGCGGGTGCCCAACTACGAGCAGTACTTC
TRBJ1-1 | . | TRBV19 | . | CASYPAGEATEAFF | TGTGCCAGTTACCCCGCGGGGGAGGCCACTGAAGCTTTCTTT
TRBJ1-2 | . | TRBV6-5 | . | CASSRSPSYLYGYTF | TGTGCCAGCAGCCGGTCGCCCTCGTACCTCTATGGCTACACCTTC
TRBJ1-2 | TRBD1 | TRBV3-1/TRBV3-2 | . | CASSPTGTGGRANYGYTF | TGTGCCAGCAGCCCCACCGGGACAGGGGGCCGAGCTAACTATGGCTACACCTTC
TRBJ2-7 | TRBD1 | TRBV30 | . | CAWSRNRGMGYEQYF | TGTGCCTGGAGTCGGAACAGGGGGATGGGCTACGAGCAGTACTTC
TRBJ1-2 | TRBD1 | TRBV30 | . | CAWSVLTGGGYTF | TGTGCCTGGAGTGTACTTACAGGGGGAGGCTACACCTTC
TRBJ1-2 | . | TRBV19 | . | CASSVESPYGYTF | TGTGCCAGTAGTGTGGAGTCCCCCTATGGCTACACCTTC
TRBJ2-2 | TRBD1 | TRBV11-2 | . | CASSPDRGRNTGELFF | TGTGCCAGCAGCCCGGACAGGGGGCGCAACACCGGGGAGCTGTTTTTT
TRBJ1-1 | . | TRBV5-1 | . | CASSLAAPGATTEAFF | TGCGCCAGCAGCTTGGCGGCGCCAGGGGCCACGACTGAAGCTTTCTTT
TRBJ1-2 | TRBD1 | TRBV5-5 | . | CASSPGQGNYGYTF | TGTGCCAGCAGCCCGGGACAGGGTAATTATGGCTACACCTTC
TRBJ2-1 | TRBD2 | TRBV10-3 | . | CAISESGGGLNNEQFF | TGTGCCATCAGTGAGTCCGGGGGGGGCTTAAACAATGAGCAGTTCTTC
TRBJ1-4 | . | TRBV6-2/TRBV6-3 | . | CASSYGPATNEKLFF | TGTGCCAGCAGTTACGGTCCAGCAACTAATGAAAAACTGTTTTTT
TRBJ1-1 | . | TRBV5-1 | . | CASSLSGAPGGAFF | TGCGCCAGCAGCTTGAGTGGGGCCCCCGGAGGGGCTTTCTTT
TRBJ1-2 | . | TRBV9 | . | CASSVGRGDNHGYTF | TGTGCCAGCAGCGTAGGGAGGGGCGATAACCATGGCTACACCTTC
TRBJ2-1 | . | TRBV9 | . | CASSVATGVEQFF | TGTGCCAGCAGCGTAGCGACGGGGGTAGAGCAGTTCTTC
TRBJ2-5 | TRBD2 | TRBV10-3 | . | CAISGGLAGTQETQYF | TGTGCCATCAGTGGGGGACTAGCGGGGACACAAGAGACCCAGTACTTC
TRBJ1-3 | . | TRBV5-1 | few | CASSPEVLGGSGNTIYF | TGCGCCAGCAGCCCGGAAGTTTTGGGAGGCTCTGGAAACACCATATATTTT
TRBJ2-5 | TRBD1 | TRBV28 | . | CASRPTGQWGTQYF | TGTGCCAGCAGGCCGACGGGACAGTGGGGGACCCAGTACTTC
TRBJ1-1 | . | TRBV30 | . | CAWTGRSETEAFF | TGTGCCTGGACAGGGAGGTCGGAGACTGAAGCTTTCTTT
TRBJ2-7 | TRBD2 | TRBV9 | . | CASSPTSGGGAQYF | TGTGCCAGCAGCCCGACTAGCGGGGGCGGGGCGCAGTACTTC
TRBJ2-2 | . | TRBV19 | . | CASSMAVMNTGELFF | TGTGCCAGTAGTATGGCGGTCATGAACACCGGGGAGCTGTTTTTT
TRBJ1-2 | . | TRBV23-1 | . | CASSQSTGGNYGYTF | TGCGCCAGCAGTCAATCTACAGGAGGGAACTATGGCTACACCTTC
TRBJ2-2 | TRBD2 | TRBV9 | . | CASSVTVAGGGGELFF | TGTGCCAGCAGCGTAACGGTGGCGGGGGGAGGCGGGGAGCTGTTTTTT
TRBJ1-1 | . | TRBV2 | . | CASSVSGMKNTEAFF | TGTGCCAGCAGTGTCTCGGGGATGAAGAACACTGAAGCTTTCTTT